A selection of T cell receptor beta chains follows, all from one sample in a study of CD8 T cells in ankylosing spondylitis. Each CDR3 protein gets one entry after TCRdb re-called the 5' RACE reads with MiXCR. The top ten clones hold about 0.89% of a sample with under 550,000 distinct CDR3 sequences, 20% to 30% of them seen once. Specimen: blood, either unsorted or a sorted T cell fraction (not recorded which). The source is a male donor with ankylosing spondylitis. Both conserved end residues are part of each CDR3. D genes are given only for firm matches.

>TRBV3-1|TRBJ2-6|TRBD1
CASSHMRGQAGANVLTF
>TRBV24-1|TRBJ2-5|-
CATSDSRVGETQYF
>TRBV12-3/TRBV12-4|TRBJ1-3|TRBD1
CASRSRGQPGQATGRNTIYF
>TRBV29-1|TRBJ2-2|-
CSVEMPVSNTGELFF
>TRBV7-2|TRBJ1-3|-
CASSLQGIGNTIYF
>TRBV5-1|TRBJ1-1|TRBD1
CASSWDRLETEAFF
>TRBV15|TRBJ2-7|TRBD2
CATSRDRASGRSNYEQYF
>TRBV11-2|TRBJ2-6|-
CASSLPPGSLSGANVLTF
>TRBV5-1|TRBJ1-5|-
CASSLDSPDQPQHF
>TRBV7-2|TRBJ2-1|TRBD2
CASSSTGTPGGNEQFF
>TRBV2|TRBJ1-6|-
CASSSRDKLNSPLHF
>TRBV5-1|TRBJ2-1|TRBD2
CASSLEAGVVVNEQFF
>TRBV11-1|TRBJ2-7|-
CASSPMAGSLNYEQYF
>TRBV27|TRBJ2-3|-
CASSQRGFTTDTQYF
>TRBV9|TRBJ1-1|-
CASSGSGLMNTEAFF
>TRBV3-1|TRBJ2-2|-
CASSQGREGGGELFF
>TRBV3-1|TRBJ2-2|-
CASSPPQGTGELFF
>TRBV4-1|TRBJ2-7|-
CASSPRTELIYEQYF
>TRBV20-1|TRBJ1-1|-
CSASDRAGFTEAFF
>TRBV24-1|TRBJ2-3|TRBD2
CATSDSSSGSLIEVTDTQYF
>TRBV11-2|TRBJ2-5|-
CASSLVGTLSIGETQYF
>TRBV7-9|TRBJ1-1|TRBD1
CASSLRQGSEAFF
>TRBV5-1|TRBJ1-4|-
CASSLEGSSTNEKLFF
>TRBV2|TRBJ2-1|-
CASRVAVGSYNEQFF
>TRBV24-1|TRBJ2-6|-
CATAGSGANVLTF
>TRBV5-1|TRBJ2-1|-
CASSLATRSISNEQFF
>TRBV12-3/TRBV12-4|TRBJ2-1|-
CASSPAGGRGYNEQFF
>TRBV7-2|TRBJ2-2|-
CASSLWGDTGELFF
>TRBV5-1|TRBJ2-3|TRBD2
CASTPSGRDLTDTQYF
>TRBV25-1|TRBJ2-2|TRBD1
CASRSTGRTGELFF
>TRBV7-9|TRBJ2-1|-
CASSLGANGDEQFF
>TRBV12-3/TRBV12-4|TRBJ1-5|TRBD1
CASRETGANQPQHF
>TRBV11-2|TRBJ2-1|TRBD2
CASSLGEGLPYNEQFF
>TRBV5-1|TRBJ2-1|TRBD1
CASSLDRVMYNEQFF
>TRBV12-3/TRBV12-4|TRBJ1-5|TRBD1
CASSFLGQDLGGQPQHF
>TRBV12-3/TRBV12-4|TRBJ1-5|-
CASRPGVRDNQPQHF
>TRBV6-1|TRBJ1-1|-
CASILGADGTEAFF
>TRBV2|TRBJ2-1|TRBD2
CASIGGLAGFEQFF
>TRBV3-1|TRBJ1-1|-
CASSQDWVNTEAFF